These T cell receptor beta chains were read from a single sample in a study of T cell responses to AZD1222 COVID-19 vaccine. The protocol was immunoSEQ multiplex PCR, while the TCRdb copy is restricted to in-frame clones and leaves out a portion. This table has approximately 120,000 clones, approximately 86% appearing once. This specimen consisted of peripheral blood, obtained on day 0 of AZD1222 vaccination. These receptor sequences come from an adult in good health. The CDR3 runs from the conserved cysteine through the conserved F or W.

TRBJ2-5,TRBV29-1,CSVGQGYQETQYF
TRBJ2-7,TRBV6-5,CASSPRTSGYEQYF
TRBJ2-5,TRBV3-1/TRBV3-2,CASSQDVIRGETQYF
TRBJ2-1,TRBV3-1/TRBV3-2,CASSQDGTAYNEQFF
TRBJ2-7,TRBV11-1,CASSRGWLNDEQYF
TRBJ2-3,TRBV7-2,CASSFSGGDTQYF
TRBJ1-1,TRBV4-1,CASSQSRLGENTEAFF
TRBJ2-7,TRBV9,CASRGPGNEQYF
TRBJ2-5,TRBV24-1,CATSEGDRGTSETQYF
TRBJ1-4,TRBV28,CASSSPGRGGAEKLFF
TRBJ1-1,TRBV19,CASSGLGMMGTEAFF
TRBJ2-5,TRBV28,CASSSPPGTGLGETQYF
TRBJ1-2,TRBV28,CASTQRFYGYTF
TRBJ1-2,TRBV5-1,CASSETNRVYGYTF
TRBJ2-4,TRBV19,CASSMGGAAKNIQYF
TRBJ1-1,TRBV30,CAWNSGANTEAFF
TRBJ1-2,TRBV20-1,CSASPNYGYTF
TRBJ1-6,TRBV7-9,CASSSTQGANSPLHF
TRBJ2-7,TRBV28,CASSRPGLGSSEQYF
TRBJ2-2,TRBV5-3,CARSLDRAPNTGELFF
TRBJ2-2,TRBV7-2,CASSLNRDRGLTGELFF
TRBJ1-2,TRBV18,CASHREHYGYTF
TRBJ1-2,TRBV28,CASSRTWEGYTF
TRBJ1-1,TRBV24-1,CAWAGNTEAFF